Presented here are 20 T cell receptor beta chains from one specimen sequenced in a study of shared T cell receptors in the human thymus. Method: immunoSEQ multiplex PCR; TCRdb's copy keeps in-frame clones and lacks some. The table shows roughly 710,000 clones, with 70% to 90% occurring only once. The same data also contributed to another study, on human thymus T cells.

The sequencing sample was made of thymocytes. The source is a girl under three years old with a congenital heart defect.

For the CDR3, the DNA is TGCGCCAGCAGCCAGGGGACAGGGGGCCTAGATGGCTACACCTTC. This codes for CASSQGTGGLDGYTF. The chain carries TRBV5-1 and TRBJ1-2; 12 bases agree with TRBD1. The CDR3 length is 15 residues. Germline V gene data show CDR1 as SGHRS and CDR2 as YFSETQ. V was clipped by 4 bases and J by 6 bases; unmatched bases: 7.

The gene calls are TRBV6-6 and TRBJ2-1, with TRBD1 identical over 7 bases. Germline CDR1 is MNHNY and CDR2 is SVGAGI (reference sequence). The CDR3 covers 16 residues. Trimming took 5 bases from V and 4 from J; bases not matched to a gene: 11. CDR3 protein: CASSPSPGTDYNEQFF. DNA for the CDR3: TGTGCCAGCAGTCCTAGCCCCGGGACAGATTACAATGAGCAGTTCTTC.

The rearrangement uses TRBV5-1 and TRBJ2-1; 9 bases line up with TRBD2. CDR1 SGHRS and CDR2 YFSETQ come from the germline V gene. Trimming cost V 1 base and J 4 bases; bases outside gene matches: 3. The CDR3 has 15 amino acids. The CDR3 sequence is CASSLSSGGYNEQFF. CDR3 bases: TGCGCCAGCAGCTTGTCCAGCGGGGGGTACAATGAGCAGTTCTTC.

This clone appeared once. J is TRBJ2-7 and V is TRBV7-2; tentative D call: TRBD1 (5 bases). V was clipped by 0 bases and J by 6 bases, with 6 bases between them. The CDR3 has 12 residues. Germline V gene lookup returns CDR1 SGHTA and CDR2 FQGNSA. For the CDR3, the DNA is TGTGCCAGCAGCTTAGCAGGGGTCGAGCAGTACTTC. Residues: CASSLAGVEQYF.

There are a few counts of this clone. This chain uses TRBV2 with TRBJ2-7; 7 bases map to TRBD1. V was pared by 6 bases and J by 2 bases, with 16 bases of the junction left unmatched. The CDR3 runs to 17 residues. CDR1 and CDR2 from the germline V gene are SNHLY and FYNNEI. CDR3 bases: TGTGCCAGCAGAACTTCCAACTTAGACAGGGAGCCCTACGAGCAGTACTTC. Translation gives CASRTSNLDREPYEQYF.

This clone appeared a single time. This chain joins TRBV5-4 and TRBJ1-2, with 7 bases fitting TRBD1. CDR3 length: 13 amino acids. The germline CDR1 and CDR2 sequences are SGHNT and YYREEE (reference sequence). Germline trimming cut 1 base from V and 4 bases from J; bases unmatched to any gene: 1. The CDR3 bases are TGTGCCAGCAGCTTGCAGGGGGGCTATGGCTACACCTTC. As protein: CASSLQGGYGYTF.

In this sample, this clone turned up once. The chain is built from TRBV5-1 and TRBJ2-7; TRBD2 matches at 12 bases. The germline V gene encodes CDR1 SGHRS and CDR2 YFSETQ. V was clipped by 0 bases and J by 3 bases; unmatched bases: 7. The CDR3 has 17 amino acids. Written as DNA, the CDR3 is TGCGCCAGCAGCTTGGGACTAGCGGGGGCCCTATACTACGAGCAGTACTTC. This translates into CASSLGLAGALYYEQYF.

The chain uses TRBV30 and TRBJ2-3; the match to TRBD1 covers 7 bases. V lost 0 bases to trimming and J lost 5 bases; unmatched junction nucleotides: 5. In germline, CDR1 is GTSNPN, CDR2 SVGIG (reference sequence). The CDR3 sequence is 14 residues long. The CDR3 DNA follows: TGTGCCTGGAGTGTACGACAGGGACAAGATACGCAGTATTTT. This gives the protein CAWSVRQGQDTQYF.

The count of this clone is one. This chain links TRBV27 with TRBJ2-2; 14 bases are a match to TRBD2. This CDR3 is built from 18 residues. V trimming: 4 bases; J trimming: 4 bases; junction bases outside the gene matches: 8. Germline values: CDR1 MNHEY, CDR2 SMNVEV (reference sequence). CDR3 in DNA: TGTGCCAGCAGTTCCCGCGGACTAGCGGGGGGAGGCACCGGGGAGCTGTTTTTT. Protein sequence: CASSSRGLAGGGTGELFF.

CDR3 DNA sequence: TGTGCCAGCAGCCCACACCCTGGACAGGGCAGGTCCTACGAGCAGTACTTC. Residues: CASSPHPGQGRSYEQYF. V is TRBV14 and J is TRBJ2-5; 8 nucleotides align to TRBD1. The DNA end is more similar to TRBJ2-7, so the J call may be wrong. Germline lookup yields CDR1 SGHDN and CDR2 FVKESK. CDR3 length: 17 amino acids.

V usage is TRBV15 and J usage is TRBJ1-1; D is unclear. Trimming took 1 base from V and 8 from J, leaving 5 bases between them. The V gene's germline CDR1 is LNHNV and CDR2 YYDKDF (reference sequence). The CDR3 has 11 amino acids. CDR3 DNA: TGTGCCACCAGCAGAGGAGTCGAAGCTTTCTTT. This encodes CATSRGVEAFF. Combining the CDR3 with reference TRBV15 and TRBJ1-1 gives the whole variable domain DAMVIQNPRYQVTQFGKPVTLSCSQTLNHNVMYWYQQKSSQAPKLLFHYYDKDFNNEADTPDNFQSRRPNTSFCFLDIRSPGLGDTAMYLCATSRGVEAFFGQGTRLTVV.

The CDR3 DNA is TGTGCCAGCAGTTTAACCGGGACAGGGGGTAAATTAGGCAATCAGCCCCAGCATTTT. It codes for CASSLTGTGGKLGNQPQHF. V and J are TRBV27 and TRBJ1-5; the match to TRBD1 covers 11 bases. The CDR3 extends over 19 amino acids. J gave up 2 bases and V 2 bases, and 11 bases lay outside the gene matches. In germline, CDR1 is MNHEY, CDR2 SMNVEV (reference sequence).

The rearrangement joins TRBV19 to TRBJ1-5; TRBD1 agrees at 7 bases. Trimming cost V 5 bases and J 12 bases; bases outside gene matches: 10. The CDR3 has 13 residues. Germline assignment: CDR1 LNHDA and CDR2 SQIVND (reference sequence). The CDR3 nucleotides are TGTGCCAGTAGTCCCCCCGACAGGGTGCGCCAGCATTTT. This codes for CASSPPDRVRQHF.

This chain connects TRBV7-9 to TRBJ1-1; D not resolved. Per the germline V gene, CDR1 is SEHNR and CDR2 is FQNEAQ (reference sequence). The CDR3 has 16 residues. With 1 base removed from V and 1 base from J, the gap between germline ends came to 13 bases. CDR3 in amino acids: CASSLEHISGNTEAFF. The CDR3 DNA reads TGTGCCAGCAGCTTAGAACACATCTCGGGGAACACTGAAGCTTTCTTT.

This sequence joins TRBV6-1 and TRBJ1-1; D unresolved. The CDR3 is made up of 14 amino acids. Trimming took off 4 bases at V and 0 bases at J, with 9 bases between the two ends. CDR1 and CDR2 (germline): MNHNS, SASEGT. The CDR3: CASSVKQMNTEAFF. CDR3 DNA sequence: TGTGCCAGCAGTGTAAAACAGATGAACACTGAAGCTTTCTTT.

In DNA, the CDR3 is TGCGCCAGCAGCTATCGGACAGGGGCGAGCTCAGAGGGCGCCTACGAGCAGTACTTC. Translation: CASSYRTGASSEGAYEQYF. V is TRBV5-1 and J is TRBJ2-7, with 9 bases lining up with TRBD1. The germline V gene has CDR1 SGHRS and CDR2 YFSETQ. V trimming: 3 bases; J trimming: 2 bases; junction bases outside the gene matches: 18. The CDR3 consists of 19 residues.

This chain uses TRBV15 with TRBJ2-2; 7 bases agree with TRBD2. The CDR3 is 16 residues long. Germline trimming cut 1 base from V and 1 base from J; bases unmatched to any gene: 3. CDR1 and CDR2 (germline): LNHNV, YYDKDF (reference sequence). The CDR3 loop reads CATSRVASGNTGELFF. As DNA, the CDR3 is TGTGCCACCAGCAGAGTGGCTAGCGGGAACACCGGGGAGCTGTTTTTT.

The chain joins TRBV9 to TRBJ1-2, with 8 bases matching TRBD1. Germline V gene data show CDR1 as SGDLS and CDR2 as YYNGEE. The CDR3 consists of 16 residues. V lost 0 bases and J lost 4; bases outside the gene matches: 8. CDR3 residues: CASSVDRGQAFYGYTF. CDR3 nucleotide sequence: TGTGCCAGCAGCGTAGATAGGGGACAGGCATTCTATGGCTACACCTTC. The variable domain in full, with the rest retrieved from reference TRBV9 and TRBJ1-2, is DSGVTQTPKHLITATGQRVTLRCSPRSGDLSVYWYQQSLDQGLQFLIQYYNGEERAKGNILERFSAQQFPDLHSELNLSSLELGDSALYFCASSVDRGQAFYGYTFGSGTRLTVV.

V is TRBV15 and J is TRBJ1-1, with D hard to call. The CDR3 runs 15 residues. Deletions cut 2 bases from V and 0 bases from J, with 10 bases between. From germline, CDR1 is LNHNV and CDR2 YYDKDF (reference sequence). The CDR3 sequence: CATSRLGVMNTEAFF. The CDR3 DNA reads TGTGCCACCAGCAGACTAGGAGTTATGAACACTGAAGCTTTCTTT.

This clone was detected once. The CDR3 is CASSSTGTGGYGYTF. In nucleotides, the CDR3 is TGTGCCAGCAGTTCCACCGGGACAGGGGGCTATGGCTACACCTTC. V is TRBV28 and J is TRBJ1-2; 11 bases are a match to TRBD1. Germline loops: CDR1 MDHEN, CDR2 SYDVKM. The CDR3 is made up of 15 amino acids. The V segment lost 4 bases and the J segment 4 bases; nucleotides outside the gene matches: 5.